This record looks at one TCR beta chain sequence and its context. Antigen unknown. This record comes from a study of T cells in Graves' hyperthyroidism and ophthalmopathy. Whole-study context: Peripheral blood samples were taken at initial diagnosis, prior to any treatment.

CDR1 is MNHEY and CDR2 is SMNVEV in the germline V gene (reference sequence). V was trimmed by 5 bases and J by 3 bases, leaving 17 bases between them. The CDR3 has 16 amino acids. Amplification of TCR beta CDR3 regions used RNA as the template. RT-PCR in the first round (using the HTBI primer set) targeted the TCR CDR3. A single record per CDR3 protein comes from TCRdb applying MiXCR to the multiplex PCR reads. The repertoire consists of 250,000 to 300,000 distinct CDR3 sequences, with about 19% occurring once and the leading ten covering roughly 40%. General observations from the study: Ophthalmopathy onset followed model prediction by a median around 6.9 months.

Ophthalmopathy patients all had a Clinical Activity Score of at least 3, a NOSPECS grade of at least 4 and disease under 3 months old. Uncontrolled infection, other autoimmune disease, pregnancy or lactation barred patients from enrollment. The specimen sequenced was blood. V and J are TRBV27 and TRBJ1-5; TRBD1 might be the D (5 bases). The source is a man aged 50-59 years with Graves' ophthalmopathy. The CDR3, as DNA: TGTGCCAGCAGTCCTGAAGGCCCAGGGTTCAATCAGCCCCAGCATTTT. Its protein product is CASSPEGPGFNQPQHF.